This TCR beta chain stems from a study of blood T cells in healthy people across ages. Study-level results: Older individuals had lower TCR beta diversity per million T cells (the decline was roughly linear).

Trimming at V came to 7 bases and at J to 6 bases, leaving 5 bases not matched to a gene. CDR1 and CDR2 from the germline V gene are SQVTM and ANQGSEA. CDR3 length: 13 amino acids. A minimum of 7 million PBMCs was isolated per sample. Comment on this clonotype: Its target is not known.

The use of a sample-barcoded 5' primer and a J-beta primer mix characterized a second PCR of about 6 to 11 cycles. TCRdb redid the calling of the 5' RACE reads with MiXCR, one entry per CDR3 protein. The repertoire holds roughly 500,000 distinct CDR3 sequences, with roughly 28% as singletons. The receptor was isolated from a woman in her 70s in good health. Sequenced: blood. V usage is TRBV29-1 and J usage is TRBJ2-3; TRBD1 matches at 12 bases. The CDR3 bases are TGCAGCGGTCGGGGACAGGGGGCGGATACGCAGTATTTT. This gives the protein CSGRGQGADTQYF.